The 24 T cell receptor beta chains presented below share a single source sample, sequenced in a study of T cell responses to AZD1222 COVID-19 vaccine. Measured with immunoSEQ multiplex PCR; TCRdb has only the in-frame clones, and not every one. This sample has tens of thousands of clones, with 86% found just once. Sequences were derived from peripheral blood, sampled 28 days after the second AZD1222 dose. The receptors were sampled from an adult who received the AZD1222 COVID-19 vaccine.

The rearrangement joins TRBV5-4 to TRBJ2-2; D gene uncertain. The CDR3 sequence is 16 residues long. The V and J ends lost 2 bases and 2 bases respectively, with 13 bases between them. Germline V CDR1 and CDR2: SGHNT, YYREEE (reference sequence). The CDR3, as DNA: TGTGCCAGCAGCTTTGTAGACATCTACAACACCGGGGAGCTGTTTTTT. Amino acids: CASSFVDIYNTGELFF.

This rearrangement joins TRBV15 to TRBJ1-2; D gene unclear. CDR3 length equals 14 residues. V lost 5 bases and J 8 bases, leaving 18 bases between the germline ends. Germline CDR1 and CDR2: LNHNV and YYDKDF (reference sequence). Here the CDR3 DNA reads TGTGCCACCAGCCAAACGCATTTAACTTTGGGCTACACCTTC. Amino acid sequence: CATSQTHLTLGYTF.

This chain connects TRBV29-1 to TRBJ1-1, with D possibly being TRBD1 (6 bases). The V end lost 4 bases, the J end lost 4 bases, and 13 bases lay between the germline ends. Per germline, CDR1 SQVTM and CDR2 ANQGSEA. This CDR3 comprises 13 residues. This CDR3 reads CSVGEGDGTEAFF. DNA of the CDR3: TGCAGCGTTGGGGAGGGGGATGGCACTGAAGCTTTCTTT.

This chain connects TRBV12-3 or TRBV12-4 to TRBJ2-1; no clear D gene. The CDR3 is made up of 13 amino acids. Trimming removed 1 base from V and 8 bases from J, with 9 bases in between. In DNA, the CDR3 is TGTGCCAGCAGTTTAGGGCAACTCTATGAGCAGTTCTTC. It yields the protein CASSLGQLYEQFF.

The chain has TRBV7-9 and TRBJ2-7; D is possibly TRBD1 or TRBD2 (5 bases each). The CDR3 consists of 13 residues. V dropped 6 bases and J dropped 7 bases, with 16 bases sitting between them. The germline gives CDR1 SEHNR, CDR2 FQNEAQ (reference sequence). This chain's CDR3 is CASSMGELREQYF. The DNA for the CDR3 is TGTGCCAGCAGTATGGGGGAGTTACGAGAGCAGTACTTC.

This chain uses TRBV19 with TRBJ2-4; D remains unclear. The germline V and J ends were trimmed by 3 bases and 4 bases, with 13 bases remaining between them. CDR3 length: 15 amino acids. Germline CDR1 reads LNHDA; CDR2 reads SQIVND (reference sequence). CDR3 amino acids: CASSISIMEKNIQYF. CDR3 nucleotides: TGTGCCAGTAGTATCTCTATAATGGAGAAAAACATTCAGTACTTC.

CDR3 coding DNA: TGTGCCAGCGGGGGACGTTTCTATGGCTACACCTTC. Encoded protein: CASGGRFYGYTF. The V and J genes are TRBV28 and TRBJ1-2; perhaps TRBD1 as D (5 bases). Trimming removed 8 bases from V and 4 bases from J, with 11 bases in between. This CDR3 is 12 amino acids long. Germline CDR1 reads MDHEN; CDR2 reads SYDVKM.

J is TRBJ1-6 and V is TRBV3-1 (or the pseudogene TRBV3-2); TRBD1 agrees at 7 bases. CDR3 length: 15 residues. Looked up from germline, CDR1 is LGHDT and CDR2 is YNNKEL (reference sequence). Trimming cost V 3 bases and J 13 bases; bases outside gene matches: 12. CDR3 region: CASSHTGDSLSPLHF. The CDR3, as DNA: TGTGCCAGCAGCCATACCGGGGACAGCCTCAGCCCCCTCCACTTT.

V gene TRBV12-3 or TRBV12-4 combines with J gene TRBJ1-2; perhaps TRBD1 as D (5 bases). CDR3 length equals 13 residues. Trimming pared 4 bases from V and 8 bases from J, leaving 14 bases between. The CDR3 DNA reads as TGTGCCAGCAGTTACGGGACGGCGGGGGGCTACACCTTC. It specifies CASSYGTAGGYTF.

This clone was found once. The rearrangement joins TRBV5-4 to TRBJ2-1, with TRBD2 as a possible D gene (5 bases). Per the germline V gene, CDR1 is SGHNT and CDR2 is YYREEE (reference sequence). The CDR3 extends over 16 amino acids. Trimming took 2 bases from V and 0 from J, leaving 12 bases between them. CDR3 nucleotides: TGTGCCAGCAGCTTTGGAGGTCCGAGCTCCTACAATGAGCAGTTCTTC. It is translated as CASSFGGPSSYNEQFF.

This chain links TRBV20-1 with TRBJ2-5; TRBD2 matches at 8 bases. Germline V gene data show CDR1 as DFQATT and CDR2 as SNEGSKA (reference sequence). The CDR3 runs to 13 residues. Germline trimming cut 3 bases from V and 3 bases from J; bases unmatched to any gene: 3. CDR3 sequence (DNA): TGCAGTGCTAGTTCCGGGGGGGAAGAGACCCAGTACTTC. The encoded protein is CSASSGGEETQYF.

The chain links TRBV10-3 to TRBJ2-2; 8 positions match TRBD1. This CDR3 is built from 17 residues. V lost 4 bases and J lost 0; bases outside the gene matches: 7. Germline CDR1 is ENHRY and CDR2 is SYGVKD. The CDR3 sequence is CAISATDRGSNTGELFF. CDR3 DNA sequence: TGTGCCATCAGTGCCACCGACAGGGGATCGAACACCGGGGAGCTGTTTTTT.

In this sample, this clone turned up once. This sequence joins TRBV28 and TRBJ1-3; D perhaps matches TRBD1 (6 bases). The germline V and J ends were trimmed by 7 bases and 0 bases, with 19 bases remaining between them. CDR1 and CDR2 (germline): MDHEN, SYDVKM. The CDR3 has 17 residues. The CDR3: CASNVLGQSRSGNTIYF. CDR3 in DNA: TGTGCCAGCAATGTCCTCGGACAGTCCCGCTCTGGAAACACCATATATTTT. Looking up the rest from reference TRBV28 and TRBJ1-3 gives the full variable domain: DVKVTQSSRYLVKRTGEKVFLECVQDMDHENMFWYRQDPGLGLRLIYFSYDVKMKEKGDIPEGYSVSREKKERFSLILESASTNQTSMYLCASNVLGQSRSGNTIYFGEGSWLTVV.

This clone appeared a single time. The CDR3 nucleotides are TGTGCCAGCAGCCGGGACAGTCGTAATGAAAAACTGTTTTTT. Protein product: CASSRDSRNEKLFF. This chain uses TRBV7-2 with TRBJ1-4; 7 bases are a match to TRBD1. The CDR3 is 14 amino acids. The J segment lost 4 bases and the V segment lost 5 bases, leaving 4 bases of the junction unmatched. Germline CDR1 reads SGHTA; CDR2 reads FQGNSA.

The chain combines TRBV7-2 with TRBJ2-7; TRBD1 aligns across 11 bases. The J segment lost 3 bases and the V segment lost 4 bases, leaving 2 bases of the junction unmatched. The CDR3 spans 14 residues. Germline V lookup: CDR1 SGHTA, CDR2 FQGNSA. The CDR3 sequence: CASSWGQGVYEQYF. The CDR3 nucleotides read TGTGCCAGCAGCTGGGGACAGGGGGTCTACGAGCAGTACTTC.

The table lists this clone with a few counts. The chain is built from TRBV29-1 and TRBJ1-5; TRBD1 is a possible D gene (5 bases). V was trimmed by 2 bases and J by 7 bases, leaving 12 bases between them. Germline CDR1 and CDR2: SQVTM and ANQGSEA. This CDR3 comprises 13 residues. The CDR3 loop is CSVESSPGQPQHF. CDR3 nucleotide sequence: TGCAGCGTTGAATCCTCCCCAGGGCAGCCCCAGCATTTT.

This clone was seen only a few times. The rearrangement links TRBV28 to TRBJ1-1, with TRBD1 matching 7 bases. The V segment lost 8 bases and the J segment 3 bases; nucleotides outside the gene matches: 3. CDR1 is MDHEN and CDR2 is SYDVKM in the germline V gene. The CDR3 covers 12 residues. DNA of the CDR3: TGTGCCAGCGGGACAGTCGACACTGAAGCTTTCTTT. Its protein is CASGTVDTEAFF.

This clone occurred once. This chain uses TRBV7-9 with TRBJ2-2; D perhaps matches TRBD1 (5 bases). The V gene lost 4 bases and the J gene lost 4 bases, with 7 bases spanning the gap. The CDR3 has 13 residues. The germline gives CDR1 SEHNR, CDR2 FQNEAQ (reference sequence). The CDR3 reads CASSYQGTGELFF. CDR3 DNA sequence: TGTGCCAGCAGCTACCAGGGCACCGGGGAGCTGTTTTTT.

This sequence joins TRBV27 and TRBJ1-2; the match to TRBD1 covers 9 bases. With V trimmed by 5 bases and J by 8 bases, 6 bases remained unmatched. CDR1 is MNHEY, CDR2 SMNVEV, per germline (reference sequence). This CDR3 comprises 13 residues. The CDR3 DNA is TGTGCCAGCAGTCAACAGGGGGCGGGAGGCTACACCTTC. The encoded protein is CASSQQGAGGYTF.

The rearrangement uses TRBV28 and TRBJ1-3, with 8 nucleotides matching TRBD1. The CDR3 is 13 residues long. In germline, CDR1 is MDHEN, CDR2 SYDVKM. J lost 8 bases, V lost 5 bases, and 5 bases had no gene match. CDR3 region: CASSQGQEYTIYF. The CDR3 region has the DNA TGTGCCAGCAGTCAGGGACAGGAGTACACCATATATTTT.

The rearrangement joins TRBV19 to TRBJ1-4, with D possibly being TRBD1 (5 bases). The germline V gene encodes CDR1 LNHDA and CDR2 SQIVND (reference sequence). The CDR3 runs to 16 residues. Trimming pared 5 bases from V and 7 bases from J, leaving 20 bases between. The CDR3 reads CASSPWGLGMGEKLFF. The CDR3 nucleotides read TGTGCCAGTAGTCCCTGGGGACTCGGGATGGGTGAAAAACTGTTTTTT. Drawing the rest from reference TRBV19 and TRBJ1-4, the complete variable domain is DGGITQSPKYLFRKEGQNVTLSCEQNLNHDAMYWYRQDPGQGLRLIYYSQIVNDFQKGDIAEGYSVSREKKESFPLTVTSAQKNPTAFYLCASSPWGLGMGEKLFFGSGTQLSVL.

This chain connects TRBV12-3 or TRBV12-4 to TRBJ1-2; D ambiguous. This CDR3 comprises 13 residues. Trimming stripped 7 bases from V and 1 base from J, with 10 bases between. CDR3 region: CASKTWGNYGYTF. CDR3 nucleotides: TGTGCCAGCAAAACGTGGGGTAACTATGGCTACACCTTC.

The J gene is TRBJ1-5, the V gene TRBV21-1. TRBV21-1 corresponds to a pseudogene. The CDR3 consists of 11 residues. Here the CDR3 DNA reads TGTGCCCTCAAGGGGGGTCAGCCCCAGCATTTT. Protein product: CALKGGQPQHF.

The CDR3 DNA reads as TGTGCCACCAGCAGAGAGGGGGCGGGTAATGAAAAACTGTTTTTT. It encodes CATSREGAGNEKLFF. This chain connects TRBV15 to TRBJ1-4; TRBD1 is a possible D gene (6 bases). Germline lookup yields CDR1 LNHNV and CDR2 YYDKDF (reference sequence). Trimming removed 0 bases from V and 4 bases from J, with 9 bases in between. The CDR3 extends over 15 amino acids.